This TCR beta chain was profiled in a study of graft-versus-host responses after intestinal transplantation (dated by TCRdb to about 2021). General notes on the study: The transplants that recipients received were multivisceral, liver-intestinal, or isolated intestinal. Every recipient was given anti-thymocyte globulin induction, then maintenance tacrolimus and steroids for around three years. After intestinal transplantation, graft-versus-host and host-versus-graft alloreactive T cell clones were followed in the graft, circulation and bone marrow using bulk TCR-beta CDR3 sequencing. Alloreactive clones were identified by sequencing pre-transplant mixed lymphocyte reaction products and comparing these products with unstimulated pre-transplant donor and recipient T cells. The cohort enrolled 24 intestinal transplant recipients, one of whom was a retransplant, and 3 patients without pretransplant specimens were excluded. A peak of at least 4% donor T cells among recipient peripheral blood mononuclear cells was the definition used for donor T cell macrochimerism. Rather than being sequenced by the commercial service, samples from three later patients were sequenced in-house on an Illumina MiSeq and processed with MiXCR. General study outcomes and caveats: Early after transplant, declines in HvG clones were associated with peak levels of circulating GvH clones. The conclusions were limited by the relatively low number and heterogeneity of the intestinal transplant patients. In patients with donor T cell macrochimerism, the allografts had high GvH to HvG T cell clonal ratios. GvH clones were detected in recipient bone marrow, and some of these GvH clones were observed earlier in ileal mucosa or blood, consistent with an intestinal mucosal origin.

The cysteine opens and the phenylalanine closes a CDR3 of 17 amino acids. Only CDR3 DNA remains: 51 bases, in frame from the first base. Relative to germline, V is missing 2 bases and J is missing 7 bases, with 12 bases of the junction outside any gene match. CDR1 is given as SGHAT and CDR2 as FQNNGV, both from the germline V gene. Blood samples were collected up to 4 times in the first month after transplant and then at least monthly when available. The library relied on the immunoSEQ multiplex PCR assay. Adaptive Biotechnologies carried out high-throughput TCR-beta CDR3 sequencing of genomic DNA for most patients. As for the original processing: Adaptive's ImmunoSEQ software was the source of the TCR sequencing data for 15 to 20 patients, while a few other patients were processed with MiXCR and VDJtools. CDR3 nucleotide sequences shared between donor and recipient were removed because the origin of such sequences could not be assigned. At least 2-fold expansion over unstimulated cells and a minimum CFSE-low frequency of 0.002% (template counts) or 0.001% (read counts) were required for clones to be classified as alloreactive. Clones were considered mappable if detected in sequenced pre-transplant spleen, lymph node, or MLR CFSE-low populations of the donor or recipient. Cumulative frequency of alloreactive clones was calculated as a percentage of all sequences weighted by copy number. TCRdb mirrors the immuneACCESS table, restricted to in-frame sequences. Some clones are absent from its copies; in checked studies, under half trace to an unresolved V gene, and the reason for the others is unknown. The V and J calls and clone size were taken over from that table, and D and trimming were inferred from the DNA. This sample gives about 27,000 clones in total; about 95% of them show up just once. The ten largest make up around 0.82% of the sample.

Concerning this clone: Its antigen has not been determined. Base-call qualities are not available, and no considerably larger clone is one nucleotide away. The same CDR3 can be traced to other DNA sequences in this sample.

This sequence originates from a human patient who received an intestinal transplant, so some T cells may come from the graft donor. The sequence is built from TRBV11-2 and TRBJ2-2, and TRBD2 matches 8 of the central bases. Here the sequenced sample was PBMCs, taken 30 days after intestinal transplant. The nucleotide sequence is given as TGTGCCAGCAGCTTAATCAGGGCGGGAGGTTTCGTCGGGGAGCTGTTTTTT. Its translation is CASSLIRAGGFVGELFF.